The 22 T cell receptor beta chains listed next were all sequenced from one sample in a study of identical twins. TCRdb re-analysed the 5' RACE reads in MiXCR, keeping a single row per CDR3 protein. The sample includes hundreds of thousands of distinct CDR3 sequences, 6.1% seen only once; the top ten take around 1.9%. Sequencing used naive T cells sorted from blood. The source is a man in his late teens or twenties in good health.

The CDR3 sequence: CASRGKYYNEQFF. The CDR3 region has the DNA TGTGCCAGCAGGGGAAAATACTACAATGAGCAGTTCTTC. J is TRBJ2-1 and V is TRBV6-1, with D hard to call. V was shortened by 6 bases and J by 3 bases, with 9 bases between the two germline ends. The CDR3 runs 13 residues. Germline V CDR1 and CDR2: MNHNS, SASEGT.

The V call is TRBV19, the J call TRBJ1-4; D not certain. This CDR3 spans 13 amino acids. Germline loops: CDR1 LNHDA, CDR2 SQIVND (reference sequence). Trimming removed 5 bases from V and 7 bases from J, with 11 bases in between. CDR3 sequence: CASSPRVVEKLFF. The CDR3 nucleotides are TGTGCCAGTAGTCCCCGGGTTGTTGAAAAACTGTTTTTT. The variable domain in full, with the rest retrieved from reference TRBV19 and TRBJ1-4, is DGGITQSPKYLFRKEGQNVTLSCEQNLNHDAMYWYRQDPGQGLRLIYYSQIVNDFQKGDIAEGYSVSREKKESFPLTVTSAQKNPTAFYLCASSPRVVEKLFFGSGTQLSVL.

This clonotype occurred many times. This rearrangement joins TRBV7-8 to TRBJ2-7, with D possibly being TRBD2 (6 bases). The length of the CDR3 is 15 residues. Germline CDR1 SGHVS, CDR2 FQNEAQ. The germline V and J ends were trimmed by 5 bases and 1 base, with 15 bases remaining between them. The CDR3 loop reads CASSPGVSESYEQYV. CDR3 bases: TGTGCCAGCAGCCCGGGAGTTTCGGAATCCTACGAGCAGTACGTC.

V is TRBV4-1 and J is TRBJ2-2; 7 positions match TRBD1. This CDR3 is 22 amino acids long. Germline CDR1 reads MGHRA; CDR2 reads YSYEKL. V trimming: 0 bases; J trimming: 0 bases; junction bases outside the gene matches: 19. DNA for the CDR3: TGCGCCAGCAGCCAAGATTTCCCGAACAGGGGACGCCTACTCGCGAACACCGGGGAGCTGTTTTTT. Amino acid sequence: CASSQDFPNRGRLLANTGELFF.

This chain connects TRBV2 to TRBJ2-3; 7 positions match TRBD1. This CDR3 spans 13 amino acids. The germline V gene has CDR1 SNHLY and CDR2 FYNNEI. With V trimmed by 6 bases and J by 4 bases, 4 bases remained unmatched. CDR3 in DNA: TGTGCCAGCAGCGGACAGGCCCCAGATACGCAGTATTTT. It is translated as CASSGQAPDTQYF.

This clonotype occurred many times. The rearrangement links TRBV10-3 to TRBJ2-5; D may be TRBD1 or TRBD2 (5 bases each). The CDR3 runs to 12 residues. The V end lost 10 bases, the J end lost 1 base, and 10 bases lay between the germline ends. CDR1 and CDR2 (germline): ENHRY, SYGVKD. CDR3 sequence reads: CATGTIQETQYF. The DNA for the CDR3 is TGTGCCACCGGGACGATCCAAGAGACCCAGTACTTC.

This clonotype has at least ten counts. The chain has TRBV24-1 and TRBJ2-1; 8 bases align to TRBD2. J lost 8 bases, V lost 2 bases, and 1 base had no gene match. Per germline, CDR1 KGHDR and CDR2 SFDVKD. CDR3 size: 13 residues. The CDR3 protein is CATSDYGRDEQFF. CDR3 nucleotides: TGTGCCACCAGTGATTACGGGAGGGATGAGCAGTTCTTC.

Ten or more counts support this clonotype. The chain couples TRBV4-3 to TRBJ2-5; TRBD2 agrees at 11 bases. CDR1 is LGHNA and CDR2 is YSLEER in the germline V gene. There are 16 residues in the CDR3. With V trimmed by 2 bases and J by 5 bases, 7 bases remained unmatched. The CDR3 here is CASSQHLAGGSETQYF. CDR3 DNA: TGCGCCAGCAGCCAACACCTAGCGGGAGGATCGGAGACCCAGTACTTC.

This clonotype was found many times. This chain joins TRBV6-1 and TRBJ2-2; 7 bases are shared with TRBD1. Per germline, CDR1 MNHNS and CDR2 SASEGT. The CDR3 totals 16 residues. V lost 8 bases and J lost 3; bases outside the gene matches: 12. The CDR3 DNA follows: TGTGCCAGCCATCCCTCGACAGGGCGGGACACCGGGGAGCTGTTTTTT. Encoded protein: CASHPSTGRDTGELFF.

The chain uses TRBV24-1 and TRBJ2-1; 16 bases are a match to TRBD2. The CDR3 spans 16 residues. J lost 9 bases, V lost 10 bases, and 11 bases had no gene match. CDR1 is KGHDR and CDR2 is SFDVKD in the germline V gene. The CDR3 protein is CATRGTSGREGPEQFF. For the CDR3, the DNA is TGTGCCACGCGCGGGACTAGCGGGAGGGAGGGGCCTGAGCAGTTCTTC.

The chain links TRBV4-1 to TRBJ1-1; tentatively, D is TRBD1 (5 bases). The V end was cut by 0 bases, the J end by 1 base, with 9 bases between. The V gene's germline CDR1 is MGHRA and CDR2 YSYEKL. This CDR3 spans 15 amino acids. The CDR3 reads CASSQEGLKNTEAFF. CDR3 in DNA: TGCGCCAGCAGCCAAGAGGGACTGAAGAACACTGAAGCTTTCTTT.

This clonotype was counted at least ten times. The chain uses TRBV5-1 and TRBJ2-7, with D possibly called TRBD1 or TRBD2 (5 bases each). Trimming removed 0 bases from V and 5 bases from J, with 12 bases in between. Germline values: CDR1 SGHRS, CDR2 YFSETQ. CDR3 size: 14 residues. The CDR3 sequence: CASSLGPPGHEQYF. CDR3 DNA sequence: TGCGCCAGCAGCTTGGGGCCCCCGGGACACGAGCAGTACTTC.

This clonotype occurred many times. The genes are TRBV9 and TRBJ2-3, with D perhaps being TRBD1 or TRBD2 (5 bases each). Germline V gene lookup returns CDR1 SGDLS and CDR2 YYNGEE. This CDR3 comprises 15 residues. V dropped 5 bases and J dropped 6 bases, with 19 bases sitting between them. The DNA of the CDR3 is TGTGCCAGCAGGGGGGATGTGGGCTGGATGGATACGCAGTATTTT. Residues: CASRGDVGWMDTQYF.

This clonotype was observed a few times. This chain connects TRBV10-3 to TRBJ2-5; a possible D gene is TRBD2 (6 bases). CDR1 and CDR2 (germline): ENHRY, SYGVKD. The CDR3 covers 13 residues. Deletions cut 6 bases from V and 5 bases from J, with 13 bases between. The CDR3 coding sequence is TGTGCCATCAGGGGGGGAGGCACGGAGACCCAGTACTTC. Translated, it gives CAIRGGGTETQYF.

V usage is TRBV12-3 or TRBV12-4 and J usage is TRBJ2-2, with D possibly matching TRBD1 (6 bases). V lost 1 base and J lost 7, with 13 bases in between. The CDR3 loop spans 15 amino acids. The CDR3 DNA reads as TGTGCCAGCAGTTTAGTAGTGGGACAAGACGGGGAGCTGTTTTTT. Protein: CASSLVVGQDGELFF.

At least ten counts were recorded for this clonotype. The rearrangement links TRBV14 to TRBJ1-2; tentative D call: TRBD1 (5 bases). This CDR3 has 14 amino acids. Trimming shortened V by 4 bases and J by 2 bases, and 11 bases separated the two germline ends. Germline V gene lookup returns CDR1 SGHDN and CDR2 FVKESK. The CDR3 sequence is CASSLPDSNYGYTF. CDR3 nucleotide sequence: TGTGCCAGCAGCCTTCCCGACAGCAACTATGGCTACACCTTC.

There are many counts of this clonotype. DNA for the CDR3: TGTGCCATCTCACTCGAAAAACGGGACAGGGCCTCCAATGAGCAGTTCTTC. It codes for CAISLEKRDRASNEQFF. J is TRBJ2-1 and V is TRBV27, with TRBD1 matching over 9 bases. V shed 10 bases and J 6 bases; nucleotides not matched to a gene: 19. CDR1 MNHEY and CDR2 SMNVEV come from the germline V gene (reference sequence). This CDR3 has 17 amino acids.

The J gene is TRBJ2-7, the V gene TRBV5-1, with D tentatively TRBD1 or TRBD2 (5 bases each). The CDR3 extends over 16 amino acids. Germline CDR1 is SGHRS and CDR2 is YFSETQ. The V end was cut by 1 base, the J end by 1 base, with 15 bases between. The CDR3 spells CASSLSGRDDSYEQYF. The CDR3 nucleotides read TGCGCCAGCAGCTTGTCCGGCCGGGACGATTCCTACGAGCAGTACTTC.

The chain's CDR3 is CATGDRGLLAKNIQYF. In DNA form, the CDR3 reads TGTGCCACAGGGGACAGGGGCTTACTAGCCAAAAACATTCAGTACTTC. V is TRBV24-1 and J is TRBJ2-4, with 10 bases matching TRBD1. J lost 0 bases, V lost 10 bases, and 8 bases had no gene match. The germline CDR1 and CDR2 sequences are KGHDR and SFDVKD. The CDR3 consists of 16 residues.

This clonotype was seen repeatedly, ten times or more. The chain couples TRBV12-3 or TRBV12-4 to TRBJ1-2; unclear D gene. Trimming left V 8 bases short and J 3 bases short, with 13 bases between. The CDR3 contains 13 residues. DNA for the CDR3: TGTGCCAGCCATGTCCGGGAAGACTATGGCTACACCTTC. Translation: CASHVREDYGYTF.

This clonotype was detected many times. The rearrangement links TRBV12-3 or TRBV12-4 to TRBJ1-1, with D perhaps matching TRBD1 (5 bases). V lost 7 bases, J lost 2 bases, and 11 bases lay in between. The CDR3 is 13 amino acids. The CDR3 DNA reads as TGTGCCAGCAAGAGGGACCTAAACACTGAAGCTTTCTTT. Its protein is CASKRDLNTEAFF.

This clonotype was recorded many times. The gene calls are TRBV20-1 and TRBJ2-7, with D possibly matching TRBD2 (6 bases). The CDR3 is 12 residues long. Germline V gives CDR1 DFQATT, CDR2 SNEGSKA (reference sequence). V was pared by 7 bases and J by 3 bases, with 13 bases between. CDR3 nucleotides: TGCAGTGGCGGGACCCCGAACTACGAGCAGTACTTC. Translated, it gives CSGGTPNYEQYF.